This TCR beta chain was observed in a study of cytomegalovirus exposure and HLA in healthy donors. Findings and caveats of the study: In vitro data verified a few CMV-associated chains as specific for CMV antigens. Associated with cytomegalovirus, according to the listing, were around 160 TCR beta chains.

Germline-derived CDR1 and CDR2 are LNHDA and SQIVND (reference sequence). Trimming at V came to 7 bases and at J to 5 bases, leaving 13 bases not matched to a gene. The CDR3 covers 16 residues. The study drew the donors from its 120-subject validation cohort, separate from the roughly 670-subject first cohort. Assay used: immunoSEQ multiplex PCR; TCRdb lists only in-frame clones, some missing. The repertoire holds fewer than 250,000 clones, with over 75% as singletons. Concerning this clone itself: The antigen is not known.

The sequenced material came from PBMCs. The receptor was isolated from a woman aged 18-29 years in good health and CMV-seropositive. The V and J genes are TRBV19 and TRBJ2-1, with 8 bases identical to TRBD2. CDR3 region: CASTKGKGLGHNEQFF. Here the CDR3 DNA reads TGTGCCAGTACTAAAGGGAAGGGACTAGGGCACAATGAGCAGTTCTTC.